Shown below are 28 T cell receptor beta chains from a single sample sequenced in a study of T cell responses to AZD1222 COVID-19 vaccine. Here immunoSEQ multiplex PCR was the method, and the copy in TCRdb shows in-frame clones only, minus some. Of more than 85,000 clones listed, 88% are singletons. Source: peripheral blood, taken on day 0 of MenACWY control vaccination. The source of these receptors is an adult in good health.

The V gene is TRBV4-1, the J gene TRBJ1-5, with D hard to call. The CDR3 loop spans 13 amino acids. Germline-derived CDR1 and CDR2 are MGHRA and YSYEKL. The V gene lost 1 base and the J gene lost 1 base, with 2 bases spanning the gap. DNA of the CDR3: TGCGCCAGCAGCCAAGTGAGCAATCAGCCCCAGCATTTT. This encodes CASSQVSNQPQHF.

The V gene is TRBV27, the J gene TRBJ2-4; D gene ambiguous. Germline CDR1 reads MNHEY; CDR2 reads SMNVEV (reference sequence). This CDR3 is built from 14 residues. The V gene lost 4 bases and the J gene lost 6 bases, with 13 bases spanning the gap. The chain's CDR3 is CASSYDAGINIQYF. The DNA for the CDR3 is TGTGCCAGCAGTTATGACGCCGGTATAAACATTCAGTACTTC.

V and J are TRBV3-1 (or the pseudogene TRBV3-2) and TRBJ1-5; tentatively, D is TRBD1 (5 bases). CDR3 length: 16 residues. Germline CDR1 reads LGHDT; CDR2 reads YNNKEL (reference sequence). Trimming removed 0 bases at V and 0 bases at J, with 9 bases between. The CDR3 nucleotides read TGTGCCAGCAGCCAAGATGGGGGTAATAGCAATCAGCCCCAGCATTTT. As protein: CASSQDGGNSNQPQHF.

The rearrangement uses TRBV5-8 and TRBJ2-3, with 8 bases lining up with TRBD2. V lost 9 bases to trimming and J lost 0 bases; unmatched junction nucleotides: 12. The CDR3 totals 16 residues. Looked up from germline, CDR1 is SGHTS and CDR2 is YDEGEE. The CDR3 loop reads CAIELRGGRSTDTQYF. The CDR3 DNA reads as TGTGCCATCGAACTACGGGGGGGCCGGAGCACAGATACGCAGTATTTT.

A single count supports this clone. The CDR3 is CASPWVTRGLMPNTEAFF. CDR3 bases: TGTGCCAGCCCCTGGGTGACGAGGGGGCTTATGCCGAACACTGAAGCTTTCTTT. V gene TRBV5-6 combines with J gene TRBJ1-1; 7 bases are a match to TRBD1. The CDR3 has 18 residues. J was trimmed by 1 base and V by 7 bases; bases with no gene match: 19. Per germline, CDR1 SGHDT and CDR2 YYEEEE.

On this clone: This specimen includes other DNA sequences encoding the same CDR3. V and J are TRBV18 and TRBJ1-2; D gene unclear. The CDR3 extends over 12 amino acids. From germline, CDR1 is KGHSH and CDR2 LQKENI. The germline V and J ends were trimmed by 4 bases and 2 bases, with 5 bases remaining between them. CDR3 region: CASSLDNYGYTF. The CDR3 region has the DNA TGTGCCAGCTCACTGGACAACTATGGCTACACCTTC.

This clone showed up just once. The rearrangement joins TRBV11-3 to TRBJ1-1; D call uncertain. Germline-derived CDR1 and CDR2 are SGHNT and YENEEA. V was cut by 1 base and J by 3 bases, with 6 bases left in between. This CDR3 has 13 amino acids. Written as DNA, the CDR3 is TGTGCCAGCAGCTTAGGTGGTCACACTGAAGCTTTCTTT. Amino acids: CASSLGGHTEAFF.

This chain uses TRBV25-1 with TRBJ2-7, with 8 bases that match TRBD1. CDR1 is MGHDK and CDR2 is SYGVNS in the germline V gene. Losses at the gene ends were 3 bases for V and 7 bases for J; bases not matched to a gene: 14. This CDR3 is built from 16 residues. This chain's CDR3 is CASSDRPRTGNEEQYF. Here the CDR3 DNA reads TGTGCCAGCAGTGATCGTCCGAGGACAGGGAATGAGGAGCAGTACTTC.

J is TRBJ1-2 and V is TRBV6-5, with D unclear. Trimming pared 5 bases from V and 6 bases from J, leaving 16 bases between. There are 14 residues in the CDR3. Germline CDR1 MNHEY, CDR2 SVGAGI. The CDR3 DNA sequence: TGTGCCAGCAGTATTGCGGCGAACGGCCATGGCTACACCTTC. The encoded protein is CASSIAANGHGYTF.

This chain connects TRBV27 to TRBJ1-1, with unresolved D. The germline V gene encodes CDR1 MNHEY and CDR2 SMNVEV (reference sequence). Trimming took 2 bases from V and 4 from J, leaving 2 bases between them. The CDR3 has 11 amino acids. The CDR3 sequence: CASSLGTEAFF. Written as DNA, the CDR3 is TGTGCCAGCAGTTTAGGCACTGAAGCTTTCTTT.

The genes are TRBV15 and TRBJ2-7; D may be TRBD1 (5 bases). CDR3 size: 14 residues. Per germline, CDR1 LNHNV and CDR2 YYDKDF (reference sequence). The V gene lost 1 base and the J gene lost 0 bases, with 7 bases spanning the gap. The CDR3 nucleotides read TGTGCCACCAGCAGAGGGGGCGGCTCCTACGAGCAGTACTTC. Amino acid sequence: CATSRGGGSYEQYF.

This clone was counted a single time. The CDR3 DNA reads TGTGCCAGCAATAGGACTAGCGGCCCCTACGAGCAGTACTTC. Amino acids: CASNRTSGPYEQYF. The V call is TRBV3-1 (or the pseudogene TRBV3-2), the J call TRBJ2-7; 10 bases are a match to TRBD2. The V segment lost 7 bases and the J segment 2 bases; nucleotides outside the gene matches: 5. CDR1 and CDR2 from the germline V gene are LGHDT and YNNKEL (reference sequence). The CDR3 has 14 amino acids.

The gene calls are TRBV6-4 and TRBJ1-2, with D hard to call. V was shortened by 3 bases and J by 7 bases, with 12 bases between the two germline ends. CDR1 MRHNA and CDR2 SNTAGT come from the germline V gene. CDR3 length: 13 amino acids. The CDR3, as DNA: TGTGCCAGCAGTGATAGTTCGCGGGGTGGCTACACCTTC. Translating it yields CASSDSSRGGYTF.

V usage is TRBV19 and J usage is TRBJ2-3; 13 nucleotides align to TRBD2. CDR1 and CDR2 (germline): LNHDA, SQIVND (reference sequence). The V and J ends lost 3 bases and 4 bases, in that order; junction bases with no gene match: 4. The CDR3 runs 16 residues. The chain's CDR3 is CASSIGLAGVSDTQYF. CDR3 in DNA: TGTGCCAGTAGTATCGGACTAGCGGGAGTCTCAGATACGCAGTATTTT.

This chain joins TRBV28 and TRBJ1-2; D is undetermined. The CDR3 is 11 amino acids. Germline V gene sequence: CDR1 MDHEN, CDR2 SYDVKM. Trimming shortened V by 6 bases and J by 7 bases, and 9 bases separated the two germline ends. The CDR3 sequence: CASSAVGGYTF. The DNA of the CDR3 is TGTGCCAGCAGCGCCGTCGGTGGCTACACCTTC.

J is TRBJ2-7 and V is TRBV6-5; 9 nucleotides agree with TRBD2. The germline CDR1 and CDR2 sequences are MNHEY and SVGAGI. Trimming took 8 bases from V and 0 from J; bases not matched to a gene: 2. The CDR3 length is 13 residues. CDR3: CASATSGSYEQYF. The CDR3, as DNA: TGTGCCAGCGCGACTAGCGGCTCCTACGAGCAGTACTTC.

The V and J genes are TRBV5-4 and TRBJ2-7; TRBD2 matches 13 bases. The CDR3 totals 16 residues. The V segment lost 0 bases and the J segment 4 bases; nucleotides outside the gene matches: 4. Germline V gene data show CDR1 as SGHNT and CDR2 as YYREEE (reference sequence). CDR3 coding DNA: TGTGCCAGCAGCTTGGGCGGGACTAGCGGGATGTACGAGCAGTACTTC. Protein sequence: CASSLGGTSGMYEQYF.

The V gene is TRBV28, the J gene TRBJ1-2; D is undetermined. V gave up 6 bases and J gave up 4 bases, with 18 bases separating them. The CDR3 covers 15 residues. Germline V CDR1 and CDR2: MDHEN, SYDVKM. CDR3 protein: CASRDFPPPFYGYTF. The DNA of the CDR3 is TGTGCCAGCAGAGACTTCCCACCCCCTTTCTATGGCTACACCTTC.

V usage is TRBV28 and J usage is TRBJ2-7; D could derive from TRBD1 or TRBD2 (5 bases each). The length of the CDR3 is 20 residues. The V gene's germline CDR1 is MDHEN and CDR2 SYDVKM. V was pared by 4 bases and J by 2 bases, with 30 bases between. The CDR3 DNA sequence: TGTGCCAGCAGTTCCAAAAGTTTTGGGACCTTCGGAGGCCATACCTACGAGCAGTACTTC. Protein sequence: CASSSKSFGTFGGHTYEQYF.

This chain uses TRBV15 with TRBJ2-1, with D possibly being TRBD1 (5 bases). The germline V and J ends were trimmed by 0 bases and 3 bases, with 6 bases remaining between them. The germline gives CDR1 LNHNV, CDR2 YYDKDF (reference sequence). The CDR3 runs to 14 residues. The CDR3 nucleotides read TGTGCCACCAGCAGAGACAGGGACTACAATGAGCAGTTCTTC. This translates into CATSRDRDYNEQFF. The entire variable domain, with the rest obtained from reference TRBV15 and TRBJ2-1, is as follows: DAMVIQNPRYQVTQFGKPVTLSCSQTLNHNVMYWYQQKSSQAPKLLFHYYDKDFNNEADTPDNFQSRRPNTSFCFLDIRSPGLGDTAMYLCATSRDRDYNEQFFGPGTRLTVL.

The chain recombines TRBV5-8 with TRBJ2-3; perhaps TRBD2 as D (5 bases). The CDR3 sequence is 15 residues long. Trimming stripped 0 bases from V and 5 bases from J, with 13 bases between. Germline CDR1 reads SGHTS; CDR2 reads YDEGEE. The chain's CDR3 is CASSLERVNRDTQYF. The CDR3 DNA reads as TGTGCCAGCAGCTTGGAGAGGGTCAATAGAGATACGCAGTATTTT.

V is TRBV3-1 (or the pseudogene TRBV3-2) and J is TRBJ1-1; the D is unclear. Germline CDR1 is LGHDT and CDR2 is YNNKEL (reference sequence). The CDR3 length is 20 residues. V lost 4 bases, J lost 3 bases, and 30 bases lay in between. The CDR3 spells CASSLQTVVLGLFLDTEAFF. The CDR3, as DNA: TGTGCCAGCAGCCTCCAAACCGTGGTTTTGGGCCTATTTTTGGACACTGAAGCTTTCTTT.

The rearrangement uses TRBV11-2 and TRBJ2-7; D unresolved. The CDR3 extends over 14 amino acids. Germline loops: CDR1 SGHAT, CDR2 FQNNGV. V lost 2 bases, J lost 0 bases, and 8 bases lay in between. The CDR3 spells CASSLSVHSYEQYF. The CDR3 nucleotides are TGTGCCAGCAGCTTATCGGTCCACTCCTACGAGCAGTACTTC.

The V and J genes are TRBV7-9 and TRBJ1-1; 10 bases agree with TRBD1. The germline V gene has CDR1 SEHNR and CDR2 FQNEAQ (reference sequence). V lost 5 bases, J lost 8 bases, and 14 bases stayed unmatched. This CDR3 spans 16 amino acids. The CDR3 nucleotides read TGTGCCAGCAGCCAAACCAACCGGGACAGGGGCAAGGAAGCTTTCTTT. This gives the protein CASSQTNRDRGKEAFF.

V and J are TRBV13 and TRBJ2-5; 10 bases agree with TRBD2. Per the germline V gene, CDR1 is PRHDT and CDR2 is FYEKMQ (reference sequence). Trimming cost V 4 bases and J 0 bases; bases outside gene matches: 5. The CDR3 runs to 16 residues. CDR3 region: CASSSRLAGHQETQYF. The CDR3 DNA is TGTGCCAGCAGCTCCCGACTAGCGGGCCACCAAGAGACCCAGTACTTC.

This chain links TRBV19 with TRBJ2-5; 8 bases line up with TRBD1. This CDR3 region has 16 residues. V gave up 5 bases and J gave up 5 bases; unmatched junction bases: 13. In germline, CDR1 is LNHDA, CDR2 SQIVND (reference sequence). In nucleotides, the CDR3 is TGTGCCAGTAGTCCCAGGGCAGGGGGCCCCCCGGAGACCCAGTACTTC. This translates into CASSPRAGGPPETQYF.

A few counts support this clone. The genes are TRBV2 and TRBJ2-1; the D gene is possibly TRBD1 (6 bases). Germline V CDR1 and CDR2: SNHLY, FYNNEI. Between the trimmed V and J ends, which lost 5 bases and 5 bases, there was a span of 10 bases. CDR3 size: 13 residues. The CDR3 loop reads CASSRDTNNEQFF. CDR3 DNA: TGTGCCAGCAGTAGGGACACGAACAATGAGCAGTTCTTC.

This clone was seen once. The V and J genes are TRBV18 and TRBJ1-5; 7 nucleotides line up with TRBD1. The CDR3 covers 18 residues. Germline CDR1 KGHSH, CDR2 LQKENI. V dropped 6 bases and J dropped 1; count of bases not matched to a gene: 15. The CDR3 spells CASSHGTEIRYSNQPQHF. CDR3 nucleotides: TGTGCCAGCTCGCACGGGACAGAGATTCGATACAGCAATCAGCCCCAGCATTTT.